The rows below give T cell receptor beta chains drawn from one sample of a study of CD4 T cells in relation to SARS-CoV-2 and coronaviruses. No antigen has been assigned to these receptors. TCRdb's copy holds only in-frame clones and misses some; the assay was immunoSEQ multiplex PCR. The sample gives approximately 20,000 clones, 60% to 80% of which show up once; 9.5% to 15% is in the top ten. The sequenced material came from CD4+ T cells from PBMCs, cultured in vitro. The receptors were gathered from a human donor in good health. CDR3s include the opening cysteine and the closing phenylalanine or tryptophan. D genes are given only for firm matches. Expanded clones get a size class; other rows say once, few or many, or leave the size out.

TRBJ2-2 | 15 | NA | TRBV7-2 | NA | CASSLSGSNTGELFF | TGTGCCAGCAGCTTGAGTGGGTCGAACACCGGGGAGCTGTTTTTT
TRBJ2-7 | 12 | NA | TRBV19 | NA | CASSQEGIQQYF | TGTGCCAGTAGCCAGGAGGGCATTCAGCAGTACTTC
TRBJ1-1 | 15 | NA | TRBV6-1 | NA | CASSEGSGSFTEAFF | TGTGCCAGCAGTGAAGGGTCGGGTTCATTCACTGAAGCTTTCTTT
TRBJ2-1 | 16 | NA | TRBV9 | few | CASSVGPGSSYNEQFF | TGTGCCAGCAGCGTAGGACCGGGAAGCTCCTACAATGAGCAGTTCTTC
TRBJ2-7 | 13 | NA | TRBV6-1 | once | CASSESGNYEQYF | TGTGCCAGCAGTGAATCGGGCAACTACGAGCAGTACTTC
TRBJ1-5 | 13 | TRBD1 | TRBV19 | NA | CASSKTGSQPQHF | TGTGCCAGTAGTAAGACAGGGTCGCAGCCCCAGCATTTT
TRBJ2-5 | 16 | TRBD1 | TRBV27 | NA | CASRPTDRGTRETQYF | TGTGCCAGCAGACCCACGGACAGGGGAACACGGGAGACCCAGTACTTC
TRBJ1-2 | 15 | TRBD1 | TRBV24-1 | once | CATSDNTDRVNGYTF | TGTGCCACCAGTGACAACACCGACAGGGTTAATGGCTACACCTTC
TRBJ1-1 | 14 | NA | TRBV18 | medium-sized | CASFSGGWDTEAFF | TGTGCCAGCTTCTCTGGGGGATGGGACACTGAAGCTTTCTTT
TRBJ1-1 | 18 | TRBD1 | TRBV2 | NA | CASTGGGGMDRMNTEAFF | TGTGCCAGCACCGGAGGGGGTGGGATGGACAGGATGAACACTGAAGCTTTCTTT
TRBJ2-1 | 14 | NA | TRBV25-1 | NA | CASSALVQYNEQFF | TGTGCCAGCAGCGCCCTTGTCCAGTACAATGAGCAGTTCTTC
TRBJ1-2 | 13 | NA | TRBV7-8 | NA | CASSLGGGNGYTF | TGTGCCAGCAGCTTAGGAGGTGGCAACGGCTACACCTTC
TRBJ1-4 | 12 | NA | TRBV28 | NA | CASSSTVWELFF | TGTGCCAGCAGTTCCACGGTTTGGGAACTGTTTTTT
TRBJ1-3 | 15 | NA | TRBV18 | NA | CASSPPSRSGNTIYF | TGTGCCAGCTCACCACCAAGCAGATCTGGAAACACCATATATTTT
TRBJ2-7 | 15 | NA | TRBV11-2 | NA | CASSPVGGAQWEQYF | TGTGCCAGCAGCCCGGTGGGGGGGGCACAATGGGAGCAGTACTTC
TRBJ2-3 | 16 | NA | TRBV5-1 | NA | CASSLQAETRTDTQYF | TGCGCCAGCAGCTTGCAGGCCGAAACCCGCACAGATACGCAGTATTTT
TRBJ1-2 | 14 | NA | TRBV10-3 | NA | CAISGTGMDYGYTF | TGTGCCATCAGTGGGACCGGGATGGACTATGGCTACACCTTC
TRBJ2-7 | 12 | NA | TRBV11-2 | NA | CASRYVSYEQYF | TGTGCCAGCAGATACGTCTCCTACGAGCAGTACTTC
TRBJ2-1 | 14 | NA | TRBV24-1 | NA | CATSDLGQNNEQFF | TGTGCCACCAGTGACCTTGGACAAAACAATGAGCAGTTCTTC
TRBJ2-1 | 14 | TRBD2 | TRBV6-1 | NA | CASSEVLAGEGQFF | TGTGCCAGCAGTGAAGTACTAGCGGGAGAAGGGCAGTTCTTC
TRBJ2-3 | 19 | TRBD2 | TRBV4-1 | NA | CASSQDWVGSGPSTDTQYF | TGCGCCAGCAGCCAAGATTGGGTTGGTAGCGGGCCTAGCACAGATACGCAGTATTTT
TRBJ2-2 | 16 | NA | TRBV7-7 | NA | CASSQGTGPFSGELFF | TGTGCCAGCAGCCAAGGGACGGGTCCTTTTTCCGGGGAGCTGTTTTTT
TRBJ1-2 | 14 | NA | TRBV5-4 | few | CASSSFQGTYGYTF | TGTGCCAGCAGCTCATTCCAGGGGACCTATGGCTACACCTTC
TRBJ2-7 | 13 | NA | TRBV7-2 | NA | CASSLVWEDEQYF | TGTGCCAGCAGCTTAGTATGGGAGGACGAGCAGTACTTC
TRBJ2-5 | 13 | NA | TRBV3-1/TRBV3-2 | once | CASSLTRQETQYF | TGTGCCAGCAGCCTGACACGTCAAGAGACCCAGTACTTC
TRBJ2-7 | 13 | NA | TRBV5-1 | NA | CASSLAQQQEQYF | TGCGCCAGCAGCTTGGCACAGCAACAAGAGCAGTACTTC
TRBJ1-1 | 13 | TRBD1 | TRBV28 | NA | CASRKTGGTEAFF | TGTGCCAGCAGGAAAACAGGGGGAACTGAAGCTTTCTTT
TRBJ1-2 | 13 | NA | TRBV6-5 | NA | CASGGEGGYGYTF | TGTGCCAGTGGAGGGGAGGGCGGCTATGGCTACACCTTC
TRBJ1-6 | 18 | NA | TRBV30 | NA | CAWIPPQGKFTGDSPLHF | TGTGCCTGGATCCCCCCGCAGGGGAAGTTCACTGGCGATTCACCCCTCCACTTT
TRBJ1-1 | 16 | TRBD1 | TRBV15 | NA | CATSLPGQGLGTEAFF | TGTGCCACCAGCTTACCGGGACAGGGTTTAGGCACTGAAGCTTTCTTT
TRBJ2-3 | 16 | TRBD2 | TRBV18 | NA | CASSSGAGGDTDTQYF | TGTGCCAGCTCATCAGGGGCGGGAGGAGACACAGATACGCAGTATTTT
TRBJ2-3 | 19 | NA | TRBV7-3 | once | CASSWTSGQRGYSTDTQYF | TGTGCCAGCAGCTGGACGTCGGGACAGCGGGGGTATAGCACAGATACGCAGTATTTT
TRBJ1-1 | 15 | NA | TRBV11-2 | NA | CASSSRYDRNTEAFF | TGTGCCAGCAGCTCCCGATATGACAGGAACACTGAAGCTTTCTTT
TRBJ1-2 | 14 | NA | TRBV28 | NA | CASRPGTDNYGYTF | TGTGCCAGCAGACCGGGGACGGATAACTATGGCTACACCTTC
TRBJ1-1 | 15 | TRBD1 | TRBV11-2 | NA | CASSHSWTGITEAFF | TGTGCCAGCAGCCATTCGTGGACAGGGATCACTGAAGCTTTCTTT
TRBJ2-1 | 12 | TRBD1 | TRBV28 | NA | CASTSWDRDYFF | TGTGCCAGCACTTCCTGGGACAGGGATTATTTCTTC
TRBJ2-1 | 14 | TRBD2 | TRBV24-1 | NA | CATSGLAGGGEQFF | TGTGCCACCAGTGGGCTAGCGGGAGGCGGGGAGCAGTTCTTC
TRBJ2-6 | 19 | NA | TRBV19 | NA | CASTLFGVIGVSGANVLTF | TGTGCCAGTACCCTATTCGGGGTTATCGGAGTCTCTGGGGCCAACGTCCTGACTTTC